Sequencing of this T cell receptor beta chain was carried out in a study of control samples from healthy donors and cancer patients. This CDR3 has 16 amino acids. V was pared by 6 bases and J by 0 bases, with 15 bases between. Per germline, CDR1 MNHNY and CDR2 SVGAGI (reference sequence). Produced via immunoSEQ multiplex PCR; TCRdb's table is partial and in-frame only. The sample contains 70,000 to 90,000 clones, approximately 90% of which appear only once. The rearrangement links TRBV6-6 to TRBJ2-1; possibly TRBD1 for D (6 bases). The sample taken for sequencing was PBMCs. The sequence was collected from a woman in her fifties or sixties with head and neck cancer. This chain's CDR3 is CASRLQGNSSYNEQFF. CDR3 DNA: TGTGCCAGCAGACTTCAGGGGAACAGCTCCTACAATGAGCAGTTCTTC.